The entry below gives a single TCR beta chain sequence along with its context. These data are taken from a study of blood T cell repertoires in COVID-19. Profiled with immunoSEQ multiplex PCR; TCRdb holds only in-frame clones, not every one. The sample has almost 200,000 clones, 85% seen once. The germline V gene encodes CDR1 SGHRS and CDR2 YFSETQ. V was clipped by 4 bases and J by 2 bases; unmatched bases: 8. The CDR3 extends over 16 amino acids. The sequencing input was peripheral blood. J is TRBJ1-5 and V is TRBV5-1; 8 bases are shared with TRBD1. This TCR was sampled from a man between 60 and 75 years old with COVID-19, enrolled during active disease. The CDR3 loop reads CASSVGQGSGNQPQHF. The CDR3 DNA follows: TGCGCCAGCAGCGTCGGACAGGGTTCGGGCAATCAGCCCCAGCATTTT.